This T cell receptor beta chain was sequenced in a study of Tregs in tolerant kidney transplant recipients. Profiled with immunoSEQ multiplex PCR; TCRdb holds only in-frame clones, not every one. The listing contains approximately 6,600 clones. Comment on this clone: Its target is unknown. The read terminates 3 residues before the CDR3 end, so the remaining end is supplied by the germline J gene.

Germline assignment: CDR1 SEHNR and CDR2 FQNEAQ (reference sequence). J was trimmed by 5 bases and V by 5 bases; bases with no gene match: 8. This CDR3 comprises 14 residues. Related graft donors supplied nonmyeloablative bone marrow transplants, and mixed chimerism was transient. Unstimulated Tregs (CD4+CD25+CD127-) and CD4+CD25- non-Tregs were sorted from PBMCs. Study-wide findings and caveats: Some patients' samples used different primers over time, so nucleotide sequences weren't comparable.

J is TRBJ2-5 and V is TRBV7-9, with TRBD2 matching 7 bases. The specimen was CD8+ T cells from blood (PBMCs), collected 12 months after the transplant. The TCR was taken from a human patient who received a combined kidney and bone marrow transplant. Part of the T cell pool may stem from the graft donor. CDR3 DNA (partial): TGTGCCAGCAGCGTCGGACTAGAGTATGAGACC. Amino acids: CASSVGLEYET. The whole CDR3 reads CASSVGLEYETQYF.